This entry is about one T cell receptor beta chain. Its antigen is not known. Investigators performed immunoSEQ version v3.0 at survey level. TCRdb's copy holds only in-frame clones and misses some; the assay was immunoSEQ multiplex PCR. The table lists some 40,000 clones, approximately 85% of them singletons. The data were taken from a study of long-term antiretroviral therapy in people with HIV. Study results and limitations: Blood was collected between the mid-2000s and the late 2010s, possibly under older ART regimens.

J gave up 0 bases and V 4 bases, and 4 bases lay outside the gene matches. The CDR3 covers 15 residues. Germline V gene lookup returns CDR1 MNHNS and CDR2 SASEGT. The chain joins TRBV6-1 to TRBJ1-1; 8 positions agree with TRBD1. This TCR was recovered from a woman aged 45-65 years with HIV. This material consisted of unsorted PBMCs, taken 3.1 years after starting antiretroviral therapy. The CDR3: CASSAGQALNTEAFF. CDR3 in DNA: TGTGCCAGCAGTGCGGGACAGGCCCTGAACACTGAAGCTTTCTTT.